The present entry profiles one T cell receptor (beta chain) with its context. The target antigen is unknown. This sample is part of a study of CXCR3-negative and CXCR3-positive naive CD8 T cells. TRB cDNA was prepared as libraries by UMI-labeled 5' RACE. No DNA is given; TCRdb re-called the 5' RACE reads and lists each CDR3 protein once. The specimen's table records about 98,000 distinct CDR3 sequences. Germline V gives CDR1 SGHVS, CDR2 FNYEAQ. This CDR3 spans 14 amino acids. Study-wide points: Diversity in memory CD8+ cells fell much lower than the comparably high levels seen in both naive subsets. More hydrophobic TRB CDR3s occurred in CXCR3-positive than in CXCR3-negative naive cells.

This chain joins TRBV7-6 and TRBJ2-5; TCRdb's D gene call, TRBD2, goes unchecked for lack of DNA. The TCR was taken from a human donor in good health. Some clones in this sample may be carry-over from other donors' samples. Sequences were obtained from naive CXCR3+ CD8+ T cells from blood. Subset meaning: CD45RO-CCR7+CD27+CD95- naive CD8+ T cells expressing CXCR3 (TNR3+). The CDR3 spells CASSSIRAEETQYF.